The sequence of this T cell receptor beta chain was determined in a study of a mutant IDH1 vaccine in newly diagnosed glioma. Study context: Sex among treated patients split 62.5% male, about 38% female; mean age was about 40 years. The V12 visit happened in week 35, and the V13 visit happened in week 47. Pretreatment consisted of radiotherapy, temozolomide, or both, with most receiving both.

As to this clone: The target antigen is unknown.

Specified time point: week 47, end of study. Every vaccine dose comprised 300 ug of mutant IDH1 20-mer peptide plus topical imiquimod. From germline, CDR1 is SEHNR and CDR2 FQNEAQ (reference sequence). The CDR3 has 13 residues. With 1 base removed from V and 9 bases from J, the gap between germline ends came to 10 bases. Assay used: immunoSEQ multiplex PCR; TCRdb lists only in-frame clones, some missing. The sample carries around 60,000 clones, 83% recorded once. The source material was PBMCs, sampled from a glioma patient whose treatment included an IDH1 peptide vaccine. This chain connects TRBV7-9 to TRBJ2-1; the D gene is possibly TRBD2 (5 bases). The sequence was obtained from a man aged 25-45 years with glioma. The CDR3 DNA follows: TGTGCCAGCAGCTTAGGTGGGAGATCTGAGCAGTTCTTC. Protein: CASSLGGRSEQFF.